The 3 T cell receptor beta chains listed next were all sequenced from one sample in a study of CD8 T cells in ankylosing spondylitis (dated by TCRdb to 2015 to 2018). What the work shows at the level of the full study, not this receptor alone: Blood from ankylosing spondylitis patients appeared to be characterized by a TCR beta motif made up of about 8 highly homologous amino acid variants.

No cognate antigen is known for these TCRs. Receptor amplification or capture employed 5' RACE. This sample was sequenced with an Illumina HiSeq 2500. TCRdb's own reprocessing of the public reads used fastp at Q25 and MiXCR and kept productive beta chains. Merged by CDR3 protein, the rows form single entries marked with the most common genes and DNA. This sample comprises some 800,000 distinct CDR3 sequences, 10% to 15% of them detected only once. The leading ten clones occupy approximately 0.5% of the sample. The sample comprised blood, either unsorted or a sorted T cell fraction (not recorded which). The receptors were gathered from a male donor with ankylosing spondylitis.

This chain joins TRBV6-1 and TRBJ1-1; perhaps TRBD1 as D (6 bases). CDR3 size: 14 residues. With 6 bases removed from V and 12 bases from J, the gap between germline ends came to 23 bases. Looked up from germline, CDR1 is MNHNS and CDR2 is SASEGT. The CDR3 bases are TGTGCCAGCAGGGGAGGTCGACAGGCCGTTAAAACTTTCTTT. Encoded protein: CASRGGRQAVKTFF.

This clonotype was recorded a few times. This chain uses TRBV9 with TRBJ1-1, with D uncertain. The CDR3 totals 14 residues. Trimming removed 4 bases at V and 2 bases at J, with 12 bases between. Germline V CDR1 and CDR2: SGDLS, YYNGEE. CDR3 DNA sequence: TGTGCCAGCAGCCGTTCCACCCGAAACACTGAAGCTTTCTTT. As protein: CASSRSTRNTEAFF.

This chain uses TRBV9 with TRBJ2-7, with D perhaps matching TRBD1 (5 bases). From germline, CDR1 is SGDLS and CDR2 YYNGEE. V lost 0 bases and J lost 2, with 9 bases in between. The CDR3 is 14 residues long. In DNA form, the CDR3 reads TGTGCCAGCAGCGTAGAACAGGACCCCTACGAGCAGTACTTC. Amino acids: CASSVEQDPYEQYF. Full variable domain (missing parts from reference TRBV9 and TRBJ2-7): DSGVTQTPKHLITATGQRVTLRCSPRSGDLSVYWYQQSLDQGLQFLIQYYNGEERAKGNILERFSAQQFPDLHSELNLSSLELGDSALYFCASSVEQDPYEQYFGPGTRLTVT.